This T cell receptor beta chain was sequenced during a study of shared clonotypes between healthy human individuals. About the study: CD4 naive and memory got three plates each, CD8 naive two, CD8 memory one.

Germline-derived CDR1 and CDR2 are MDHEN and SYDVKM. V was trimmed by 5 bases and J by 7 bases, leaving 17 bases between them. This CDR3 contains 14 residues. The naive CD8 fraction comprised CD45RO-negative cells positively selected for CCR7 and excluded terminally differentiated effector memory CD45RA+ cells. Healthy HIV-negative adults with no recent acute infections or vaccinations were recruited as donors. Using immunoSEQ multiplex PCR, the repertoire was profiled, and TCRdb retains in-frame clones only, with some absent. The sample yields 1.5 million to 2.5 million clones, about 95% seen once. What was sequenced was naive CD8+ T cells sorted from blood. The V call is TRBV28, the J call TRBJ1-2; D uncertain. This receptor was taken from a young man in good health. The CDR3, as DNA: TGTGCCAGCAGTCCCCTCGGAGAGTTTGGTGGCTACACCTTC. Translated, it gives CASSPLGEFGGYTF.